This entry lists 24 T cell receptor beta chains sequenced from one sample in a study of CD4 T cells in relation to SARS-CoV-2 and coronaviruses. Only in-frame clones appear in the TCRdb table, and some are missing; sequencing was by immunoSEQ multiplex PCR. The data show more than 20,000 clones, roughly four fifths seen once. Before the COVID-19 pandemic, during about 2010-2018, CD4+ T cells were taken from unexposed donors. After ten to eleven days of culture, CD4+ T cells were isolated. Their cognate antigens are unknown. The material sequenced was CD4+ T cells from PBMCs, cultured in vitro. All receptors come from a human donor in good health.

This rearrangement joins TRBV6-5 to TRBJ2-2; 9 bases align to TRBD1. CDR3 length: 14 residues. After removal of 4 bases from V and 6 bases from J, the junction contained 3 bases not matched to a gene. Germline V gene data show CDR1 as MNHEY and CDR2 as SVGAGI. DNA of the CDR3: TGTGCCAGCAGTTTAAGACAGGGGGCCGGGGAGCTGTTTTTT. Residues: CASSLRQGAGELFF.

CDR3 nucleotide sequence: TGTGCCAGCGGGGACGGGAACTCCTACGAGCAGTACTTC. Its translation: CASGDGNSYEQYF. This chain joins TRBV2 and TRBJ2-7, with D perhaps being TRBD1 or TRBD2 (5 bases each). The CDR3 is 13 residues long. The V end lost 8 bases, the J end lost 0 bases, and 11 bases lay between the germline ends. CDR1 SNHLY and CDR2 FYNNEI come from the germline V gene.

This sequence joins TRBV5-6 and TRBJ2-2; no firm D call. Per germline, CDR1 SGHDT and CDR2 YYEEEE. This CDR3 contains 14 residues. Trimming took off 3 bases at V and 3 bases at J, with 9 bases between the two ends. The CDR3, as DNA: TGTGCCAGCAGCTGGGCTGTGGACACCGGGGAGCTGTTTTTT. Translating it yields CASSWAVDTGELFF.

The CDR3 sequence: CANSTWGPPYNEQFF. The CDR3 DNA reads as TGTGCCAACTCGACGTGGGGTCCCCCCTACAATGAGCAGTTCTTC. This chain links TRBV25-1 with TRBJ2-1; D is ambiguous. The CDR3 loop spans 15 amino acids. In germline, CDR1 is MGHDK, CDR2 SYGVNS. With 10 bases removed from V and 2 bases from J, the gap between germline ends came to 18 bases.

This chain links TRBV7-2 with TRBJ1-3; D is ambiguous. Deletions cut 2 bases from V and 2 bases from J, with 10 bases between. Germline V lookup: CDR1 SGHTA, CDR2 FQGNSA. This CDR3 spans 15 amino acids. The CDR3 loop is CASSLNRGAGNTIYF. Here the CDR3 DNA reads TGTGCCAGCAGCTTAAACCGTGGGGCTGGAAACACCATATATTTT.

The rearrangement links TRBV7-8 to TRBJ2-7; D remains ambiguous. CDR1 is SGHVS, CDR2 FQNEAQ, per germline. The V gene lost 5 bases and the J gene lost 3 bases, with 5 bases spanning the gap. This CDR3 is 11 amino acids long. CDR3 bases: TGTGCCAGCAGCGTAAACTACGAGCAGTACTTC. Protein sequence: CASSVNYEQYF.

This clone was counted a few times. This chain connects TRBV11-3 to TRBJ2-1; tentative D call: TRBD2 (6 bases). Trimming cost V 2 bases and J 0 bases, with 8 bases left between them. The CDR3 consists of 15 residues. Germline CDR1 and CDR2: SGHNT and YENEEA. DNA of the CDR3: TGTGCCAGCAGCTTACGGGGGAGCTCCTACAATGAGCAGTTCTTC. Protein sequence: CASSLRGSSYNEQFF.

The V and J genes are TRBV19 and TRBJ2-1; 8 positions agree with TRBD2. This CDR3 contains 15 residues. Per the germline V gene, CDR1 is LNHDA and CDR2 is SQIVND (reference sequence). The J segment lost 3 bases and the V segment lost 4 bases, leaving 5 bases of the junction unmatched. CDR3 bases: TGTGCCAGTAGTAGTCAGCGGGGGAGCTACAATGAGCAGTTCTTC. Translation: CASSSQRGSYNEQFF.

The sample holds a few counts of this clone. CDR3 in DNA: TGCAGCGCAAAGGCGGAATACGAGCAGTACTTC. Residues: CSAKAEYEQYF. This chain links TRBV29-1 with TRBJ2-7; D call uncertain. The CDR3 is 11 residues long. CDR1 and CDR2 from the germline V gene are SQVTM and ANQGSEA. V shed 7 bases and J shed 4 bases, with 11 bases lying between them.

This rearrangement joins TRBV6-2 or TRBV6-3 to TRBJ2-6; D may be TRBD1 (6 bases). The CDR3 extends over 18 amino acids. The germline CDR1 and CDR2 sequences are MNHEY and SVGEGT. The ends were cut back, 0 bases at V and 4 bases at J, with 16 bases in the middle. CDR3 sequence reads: CASSYSPRAGAGANVLTF. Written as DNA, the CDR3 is TGTGCCAGCAGTTACTCCCCCAGGGCAGGGGCGGGGGCCAACGTCCTGACTTTC.

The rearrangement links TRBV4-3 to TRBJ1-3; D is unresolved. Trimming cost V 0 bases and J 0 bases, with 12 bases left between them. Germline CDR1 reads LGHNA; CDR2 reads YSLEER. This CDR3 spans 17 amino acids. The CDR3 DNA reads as TGCGCCAGCAGCCAAGAGGCAGGCCCCAGCTCTGGAAACACCATATATTTT. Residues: CASSQEAGPSSGNTIYF.

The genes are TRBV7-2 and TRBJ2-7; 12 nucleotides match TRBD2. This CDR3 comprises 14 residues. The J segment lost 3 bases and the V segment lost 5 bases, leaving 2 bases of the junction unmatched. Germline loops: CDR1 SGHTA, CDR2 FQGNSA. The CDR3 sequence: CASSMTSGGYEQYF. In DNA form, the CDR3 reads TGTGCCAGCAGCATGACTAGCGGGGGCTACGAGCAGTACTTC. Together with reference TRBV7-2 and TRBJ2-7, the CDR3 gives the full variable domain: GAGVSQSPSNKVTEKGKDVELRCDPISGHTALYWYRQSLGQGLEFLIYFQGNSAPDKSGLPSDRFSAERTGGSVSTLTIQRTQQEDSAVYLCASSMTSGGYEQYFGPGTRLTVT.

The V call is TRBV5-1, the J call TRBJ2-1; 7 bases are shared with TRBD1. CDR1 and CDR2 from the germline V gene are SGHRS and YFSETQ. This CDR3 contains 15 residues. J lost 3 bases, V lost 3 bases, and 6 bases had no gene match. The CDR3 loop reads CASSSGTANYNEQFF. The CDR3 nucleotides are TGCGCCAGCAGCTCCGGGACAGCGAACTACAATGAGCAGTTCTTC.

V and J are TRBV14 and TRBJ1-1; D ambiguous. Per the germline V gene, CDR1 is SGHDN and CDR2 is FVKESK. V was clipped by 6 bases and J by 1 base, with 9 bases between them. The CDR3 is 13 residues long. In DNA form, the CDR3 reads TGTGCCAGCAGTCCTCGGGCGAACACTGAAGCTTTCTTT. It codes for CASSPRANTEAFF.

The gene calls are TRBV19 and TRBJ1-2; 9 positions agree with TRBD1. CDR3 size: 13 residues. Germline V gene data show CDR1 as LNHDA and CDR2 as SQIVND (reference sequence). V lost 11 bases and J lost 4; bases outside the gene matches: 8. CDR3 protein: CAASVQGAYGYTF. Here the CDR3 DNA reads TGTGCCGCCAGCGTACAGGGGGCCTATGGCTACACCTTC.

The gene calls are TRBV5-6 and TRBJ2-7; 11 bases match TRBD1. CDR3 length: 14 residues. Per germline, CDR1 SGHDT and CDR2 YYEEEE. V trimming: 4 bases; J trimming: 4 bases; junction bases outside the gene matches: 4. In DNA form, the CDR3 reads TGTGCCAGCAGCCCGGGACAGGGGGTTTACGAGCAGTACTTC. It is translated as CASSPGQGVYEQYF. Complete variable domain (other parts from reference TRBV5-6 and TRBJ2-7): DAGVTQSPTHLIKTRGQQVTLRCSPKSGHDTVSWYQQALGQGPQFIFQYYEEEERQRGNFPDRFSGHQFPNYSSELNVNALLLGDSALYLCASSPGQGVYEQYFGPGTRLTVT.

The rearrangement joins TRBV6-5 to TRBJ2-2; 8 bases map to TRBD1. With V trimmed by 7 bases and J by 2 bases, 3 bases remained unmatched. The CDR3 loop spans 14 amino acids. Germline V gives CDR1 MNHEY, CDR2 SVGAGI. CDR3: CASNGQGNTGELFF. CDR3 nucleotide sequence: TGTGCCAGCAATGGACAGGGCAACACCGGGGAGCTGTTTTTT.

The CDR3 here is CASSHGLARNQETQYF. Written as DNA, the CDR3 is TGTGCCAGCAGCCATGGGCTAGCGAGAAACCAAGAGACCCAGTACTTC. The chain employs TRBV7-2 and TRBJ2-5; weak D call: TRBD2 (6 bases). The germline gives CDR1 SGHTA, CDR2 FQGNSA. This CDR3 comprises 16 residues. V lost 5 bases and J 0 bases, leaving 16 bases between the germline ends.

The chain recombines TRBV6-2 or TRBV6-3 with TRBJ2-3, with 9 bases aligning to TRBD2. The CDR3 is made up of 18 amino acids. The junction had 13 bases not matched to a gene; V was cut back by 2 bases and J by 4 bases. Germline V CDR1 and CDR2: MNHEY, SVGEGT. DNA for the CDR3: TGTGCCAGCAGTTACCCCGGCGGAAGCGGGGGGCGTTCAGATACGCAGTATTTT. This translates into CASSYPGGSGGRSDTQYF.

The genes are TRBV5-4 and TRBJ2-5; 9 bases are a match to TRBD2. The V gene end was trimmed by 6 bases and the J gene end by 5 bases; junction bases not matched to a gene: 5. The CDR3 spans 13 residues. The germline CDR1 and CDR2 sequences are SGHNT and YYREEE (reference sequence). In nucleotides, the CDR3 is TGTGCCAGCAAAGCGGGAGGTGGGGAGACCCAGTACTTC. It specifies CASKAGGGETQYF.

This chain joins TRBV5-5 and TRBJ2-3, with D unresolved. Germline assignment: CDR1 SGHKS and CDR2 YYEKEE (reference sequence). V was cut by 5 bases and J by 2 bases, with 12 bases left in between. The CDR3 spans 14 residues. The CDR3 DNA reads TGTGCCAGCAGAGTGAGGCACCTCACAGATACGCAGTATTTT. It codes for CASRVRHLTDTQYF.

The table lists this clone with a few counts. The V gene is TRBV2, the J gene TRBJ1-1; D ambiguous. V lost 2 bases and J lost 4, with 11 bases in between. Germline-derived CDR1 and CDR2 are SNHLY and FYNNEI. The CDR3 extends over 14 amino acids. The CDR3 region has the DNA TGTGCCAGCAGTGAACCCGGCAGTCCCACTGAAGCTTTCTTT. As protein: CASSEPGSPTEAFF.

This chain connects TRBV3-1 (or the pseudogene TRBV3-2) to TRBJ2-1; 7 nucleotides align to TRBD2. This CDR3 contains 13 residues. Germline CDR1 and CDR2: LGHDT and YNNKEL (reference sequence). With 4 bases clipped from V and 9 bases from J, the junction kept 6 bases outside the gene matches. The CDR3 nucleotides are TGTGCCAGCAGCCCGGGACTAATCATTGAGCAGTTCTTC. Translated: CASSPGLIIEQFF.

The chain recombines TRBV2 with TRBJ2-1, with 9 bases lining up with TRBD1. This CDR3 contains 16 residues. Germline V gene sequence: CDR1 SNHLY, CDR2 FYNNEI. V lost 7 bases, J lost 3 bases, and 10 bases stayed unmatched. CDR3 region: CASTRGWDRVYNEQFF. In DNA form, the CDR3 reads TGTGCCAGCACCAGGGGTTGGGACAGGGTCTACAATGAGCAGTTCTTC.